The sequence of this TCR beta chain was determined in a study of T-cell reconstitution after alpha-beta-depleted transplantation in children. Unique molecular identifiers were used in preparing the TCRbeta library. TCRdb re-called the PCR reads with MiXCR, one entry per CDR3 protein. The sample holds 500,000 to 600,000 distinct CDR3 sequences, roughly 18% seen once. CDR1 SGHRS and CDR2 YFSETQ come from the germline V gene. The length of the CDR3 is 15 residues. Germline trimming cut 3 bases from V and 6 bases from J; bases unmatched to any gene: 5. J is TRBJ2-2 and V is TRBV5-1; 10 positions match TRBD2. The receptor was isolated from a human donor who donated a stem cell graft to a child with acute lymphoblastic leukemia. Sequencing was performed on PBMCs from the stem cell graft donor, taken from the stem cell graft. The CDR3 DNA sequence: TGCGCCAGCAGCTATCTAGCGGGAGCTCCCGGGGAGCTGTTTTTT. Translated: CASSYLAGAPGELFF. Full variable domain (outside the CDR3, taken from reference TRBV5-1 and TRBJ2-2): KAGVTQTPRYLIKTRGQQVTLSCSPISGHRSVSWYQQTPGQGLQFLFEYFSETQRNKGNFPGRFSGRQFSNSRSEMNVSTLELGDSALYLCASSYLAGAPGELFFGEGSRLTVL.